This TCR beta chain was recorded in a study of T cells in Graves' hyperthyroidism and ophthalmopathy. Study overall: Specimen type is peripheral blood, collected at initial diagnosis prior to any treatment. Overall study results and limits: Also found in blood were most expanded thyroid clonotypes above 0.001.

Amplification of TCR beta CDR3 regions was performed using RNA transcripts as template. The HTBI primer set served for first-round RT-PCR of the TCR CDR3. A single record per CDR3 protein comes from TCRdb applying MiXCR to the multiplex PCR reads. This table has over 400,000 distinct CDR3 sequences, 22% appearing once. J gave up 2 bases and V 2 bases, and 2 bases lay outside the gene matches. Germline CDR1 is SGHAT and CDR2 is FQNNGV. The CDR3 runs 14 residues. Concerning this clonotype: The antigen is unknown.

Diagnoses were made from clinical symptoms, serum measures (thyroxine and TRAb), thyroid ultrasound and orbital computed tomography. PBMCs stemmed from more than 7.5 ml fresh peripheral blood. This sequence originates from a woman aged 70-85 years with Graves' ophthalmopathy. Sequences were obtained from blood. This chain connects TRBV11-2 to TRBJ2-7; TRBD1 agrees at 8 bases. CDR3 sequence reads: CASSLKDRAYEQYF. CDR3 sequence (DNA): TGTGCCAGCAGCTTAAAGGACAGGGCCTACGAGCAGTACTTC.